Below are 30 T cell receptor beta chains sequenced from a single sample in a study of HIV-infected children after antiretroviral therapy interruption. Treatment meaning: PENTA 11 planned treatment interruption arm or continuous ART arm. A 3' RACE protocol on RNA, with unique molecular identifiers, produced the TCR library. TCRdb processed the 3' RACE reads anew with MiXCR; each CDR3 protein has one entry. The profile covers some 41,000 distinct CDR3 sequences, with more than 6.5% appearing a single time and approximately 0.97% taken by the ten largest. Material: CD45RA+ CD4+ T cells from PBMCs, pooled from several time points, obtained from a donor given antiretroviral therapy, either interrupted or continuous. Subset indicated: naive CD4+ CD45RA+ CD45RO- T cells. The receptors originated from a pool of human donors with HIV.

This clonotype showed up many times. V usage is TRBV4-1 and J usage is TRBJ1-1; TRBD1 might be the D (6 bases). Trimming removed 3 bases at V and 3 bases at J, with 11 bases between. The CDR3 is made up of 14 amino acids. CDR1 and CDR2 from the germline V gene are MGHRA and YSYEKL. This chain's CDR3 is CASSHTGLDTEAFF. The CDR3 DNA sequence: TGCGCCAGCAGCCATACAGGGCTAGACACTGAAGCTTTCTTT.

In this sample, this clonotype turned up many times. This chain connects TRBV13 to TRBJ2-1, with D tentatively TRBD1 or TRBD2 (5 bases each). This CDR3 region has 15 residues. With 8 bases removed from V and 9 bases from J, the gap between germline ends came to 23 bases. Germline V gene data show CDR1 as PRHDT and CDR2 as FYEKMQ (reference sequence). CDR3 nucleotides: TGTGCCAGCTCTCTTGGCTGGGGGAACTATGCTGAGCAGTTCTTC. This translates into CASSLGWGNYAEQFF. Full variable domain (remainder filled in from reference TRBV13 and TRBJ2-1): AAGVIQSPRHLIKEKRETATLKCYPIPRHDTVYWYQQGPGQDPQFLISFYEKMQSDKGSIPDRFSAQQFSDYHSELNMSSLELGDSALYFCASSLGWGNYAEQFFGPGTRLTVL.

This clonotype was found many times. The V and J genes are TRBV20-1 and TRBJ1-1; weak D call: TRBD1 (5 bases). Germline CDR1 and CDR2: DFQATT and SNEGSKA (reference sequence). The germline V and J ends were trimmed by 2 bases and 0 bases, with 10 bases remaining between them. The CDR3 loop spans 14 amino acids. Written as DNA, the CDR3 is TGCAGTGCTAGATTAGCAGGGATGAACACTGAAGCTTTCTTT. This gives the protein CSARLAGMNTEAFF.

This clonotype was recorded many times. The rearrangement joins TRBV19 to TRBJ1-4; TRBD1 aligns across 7 bases. V shed 5 bases and J 4 bases; nucleotides not matched to a gene: 7. The CDR3 has 15 residues. The V gene's germline CDR1 is LNHDA and CDR2 SQIVND (reference sequence). The CDR3 protein is CASSPRGRFNEKLFF. The CDR3 DNA reads as TGTGCCAGTAGTCCAAGGGGGCGGTTTAATGAAAAACTGTTTTTT. The whole variable domain, remainder taken from reference TRBV19 and TRBJ1-4, is DGGITQSPKYLFRKEGQNVTLSCEQNLNHDAMYWYRQDPGQGLRLIYYSQIVNDFQKGDIAEGYSVSREKKESFPLTVTSAQKNPTAFYLCASSPRGRFNEKLFFGSGTQLSVL.

This clonotype was seen a few times. The chain is built from TRBV28 and TRBJ1-2, with D unresolved. The CDR3 has 11 residues. CDR1 and CDR2 (germline): MDHEN, SYDVKM. The ends were cut back, 1 base at V and 7 bases at J, with 4 bases in the middle. CDR3 in DNA: TGTGCCAGCAGTTTATCCATTGGCTACACCTTC. Translating gives CASSLSIGYTF.

This clonotype showed up many times. The chain recombines TRBV6-2 or TRBV6-3 with TRBJ2-7, with 9 positions matching TRBD1. Germline loops: CDR1 MNHEY, CDR2 SVGEGT. CDR3 length: 14 residues. After removal of 6 bases from V and 5 bases from J, the junction contained 8 bases not matched to a gene. Here the CDR3 reads CASRGDRVSHEQYF. CDR3 DNA: TGTGCCAGCAGAGGGGACAGGGTTAGCCACGAGCAGTACTTC.

This clonotype was seen repeatedly, ten times or more. The junction departs from the called germline gene at one end, perhaps through a read error. J is TRBJ1-6 and V is TRBV10-3; D perhaps matches TRBD1 (6 bases). CDR1 is ENHRY, CDR2 SYGVKD, per germline. This CDR3 spans 14 amino acids. Written as DNA, the CDR3 is TGTGCCAGCAGTGATGACCAGGGGCAAGACACCCAGTACTTT. Amino acid sequence: CASSDDQGQDTQYF.

This clonotype came up many times. The chain carries TRBV29-1 and TRBJ2-1; TRBD1 aligns across 10 bases. Germline V gene data show CDR1 as SQVTM and CDR2 as ANQGSEA. The ends lost 7 bases at V and 5 bases at J; junction bases unmatched: 11. The CDR3 is 15 amino acids. The CDR3 nucleotides are TGCAGCGCCGGCCCCGGGACAGGGGCTCACAATGAGCAGTTCTTC. Translation gives CSAGPGTGAHNEQFF.

Ten or more counts support this clonotype. The chain carries TRBV5-5 and TRBJ1-2; 9 nucleotides align to TRBD1. This CDR3 comprises 15 residues. Germline assignment: CDR1 SGHKS and CDR2 YYEKEE (reference sequence). With 4 bases clipped from V and 4 bases from J, the junction kept 8 bases outside the gene matches. CDR3 DNA sequence: TGTGCCAGCAGCAGGCCGGGACAGGGTAGCTATGGCTACACCTTC. It codes for CASSRPGQGSYGYTF.

The chain combines TRBV28 with TRBJ2-1; 12 bases are shared with TRBD2. The CDR3 contains 23 residues. Germline V gene lookup returns CDR1 MDHEN and CDR2 SYDVKM. Trimming took 1 base from V and 0 from J; bases not matched to a gene: 19. The CDR3 bases are TGTGCCAGCAGTTTATCCCGGACTAGCGGGACGAAATTTTTCTTGAGCTCCTACAATGAGCAGTTCTTC. Residues: CASSLSRTSGTKFFLSSYNEQFF.

This clonotype was counted at least ten times. The CDR3 loop reads CASSYSMSGWGTVSTDTQYF. CDR3 in DNA: TGTGCCAGCAGTTACTCGATGAGTGGGTGGGGCACAGTTAGCACAGATACGCAGTATTTT. This chain joins TRBV6-5 and TRBJ2-3; D may be TRBD1 (5 bases). There are 20 residues in the CDR3. Trimming took off 0 bases at V and 0 bases at J, with 22 bases between the two ends. Germline CDR1 is MNHEY and CDR2 is SVGAGI.

This clonotype was counted only a few times. The chain couples TRBV7-9 to TRBJ2-7; perhaps TRBD1 as D (7 bases). V was clipped by 0 bases and J by 7 bases, with 19 bases between them. Germline lookup yields CDR1 SEHNR and CDR2 FQNEAQ (reference sequence). CDR3 length: 16 residues. The CDR3 spells CASSLAQGGTHMEQYF. CDR3 sequence (DNA): TGTGCCAGCAGCTTAGCCCAGGGGGGAACCCATATGGAGCAGTACTTC.

This clonotype was seen repeatedly, ten times or more. Germline is not matched at one junction end, which may reflect a read error. This chain uses TRBV7-7 with TRBJ2-5; TRBD2 aligns across 8 bases. The CDR3 loop spans 14 amino acids. Germline loops: CDR1 SSHAT, CDR2 FNYEAQ (reference sequence). DNA of the CDR3: TGTGCTAGCAGCTTAGCGGGACTACAAGAGACCCAGTACTTC. As protein: CASSLAGLQETQYF.

This clonotype was counted at least ten times. The chain combines TRBV6-5 with TRBJ1-1; D not resolved. The V gene's germline CDR1 is MNHEY and CDR2 SVGAGI. This CDR3 is built from 13 residues. Trimming removed 0 bases from V and 2 bases from J, with 4 bases in between. The DNA for the CDR3 is TGTGCCAGCAGTTACTCTTCCAACACTGAAGCTTTCTTT. Translation gives CASSYSSNTEAFF.

This clonotype was counted many times. This chain connects TRBV6-1 to TRBJ2-1; 7 nucleotides align to TRBD2. The CDR3 loop spans 19 amino acids. The V gene's germline CDR1 is MNHNS and CDR2 SASEGT. Trimming took 4 bases from V and 0 from J; bases not matched to a gene: 15. CDR3 in amino acids: CASSVGAWRAGSSYNEQFF. In DNA, the CDR3 is TGTGCCAGCAGTGTCGGCGCATGGAGAGCGGGAAGCTCCTACAATGAGCAGTTCTTC.

This clonotype was counted only a few times. The rearrangement uses TRBV2 and TRBJ1-1; 9 bases line up with TRBD1. Germline V gene sequence: CDR1 SNHLY, CDR2 FYNNEI. The V segment lost 6 bases and the J segment 0 bases; nucleotides outside the gene matches: 5. There are 15 residues in the CDR3. In nucleotides, the CDR3 is TGTGCCAGCAGGAGCGACAGGGGGGTGAACACTGAAGCTTTCTTT. It yields the protein CASRSDRGVNTEAFF.

There are many counts of this clonotype. V is TRBV10-1 and J is TRBJ2-2; TRBD2 might be the D (7 bases). V lost 3 bases, J lost 7 bases, and 18 bases lay in between. CDR3 length: 16 amino acids. Germline CDR1 is WNHNN and CDR2 is SYGVQD (reference sequence). This chain's CDR3 is CASSESRTRGVGELFF. The DNA for the CDR3 is TGCGCCAGCAGTGAATCCCGGACTAGGGGGGTCGGGGAGCTGTTTTTT.

This clonotype was recorded at least ten times. This chain uses TRBV6-1 with TRBJ2-4, with 12 bases matching TRBD2. Trimming cost V 5 bases and J 13 bases; bases outside gene matches: 12. Germline loops: CDR1 MNHNS, CDR2 SASEGT. This CDR3 contains 15 residues. The CDR3 sequence: CASSKDRLAGVRQYF. CDR3 DNA sequence: TGTGCCAGCAGTAAGGATCGACTAGCGGGAGTGCGCCAGTACTTC.

This clonotype was counted at least ten times. The CDR3 loop reads CASRSLAGGSYNEQFF. In DNA, the CDR3 is TGTGCCAGCAGGTCACTAGCGGGAGGATCCTACAATGAGCAGTTCTTC. V usage is TRBV11-2 and J usage is TRBJ2-1; 12 nucleotides align to TRBD2. V lost 6 bases to trimming and J lost 1 base; unmatched junction nucleotides: 4. The CDR3 is made up of 16 amino acids. Germline V CDR1 and CDR2: SGHAT, FQNNGV.

The V call is TRBV28, the J call TRBJ1-2; D is uncertain. CDR3 length: 14 amino acids. V was trimmed by 2 bases and J by 7 bases, leaving 14 bases between them. In germline, CDR1 is MDHEN, CDR2 SYDVKM. The CDR3 reads CASSLIPVGGGYTF. The DNA for the CDR3 is TGTGCCAGCAGTTTAATCCCAGTCGGCGGTGGCTACACCTTC.

This clonotype was seen ten or more times. The chain combines TRBV19 with TRBJ2-1; a possible D gene is TRBD2 (6 bases). Per germline, CDR1 LNHDA and CDR2 SQIVND (reference sequence). Trimming took off 5 bases at V and 12 bases at J, with 20 bases between the two ends. This CDR3 is 14 amino acids long. CDR3 DNA sequence: TGTGCCAGTAGTTTCCCCGGAGGGGTCTTAGGGCAGTTCTTC. Translation gives CASSFPGGVLGQFF.

This clonotype was recorded at least ten times. The chain links TRBV10-3 to TRBJ1-1, with a tentative D call TRBD1 (5 bases). Germline CDR1 reads ENHRY; CDR2 reads SYGVKD. This CDR3 is built from 16 residues. Trimming removed 3 bases at V and 0 bases at J, with 14 bases between. The CDR3 here is CAISEGAPPMNTEAFF. As DNA, the CDR3 is TGTGCCATCAGTGAAGGGGCCCCACCGATGAACACTGAAGCTTTCTTT.

The chain has TRBV23-1 and TRBJ2-1; TRBD2 agrees at 8 bases. TRBV23-1 is filed as an ORF, its function uncertain. CDR3 length: 16 residues. The junction had 7 bases not matched to a gene; V was cut back by 6 bases and J by 0 bases. This chain's CDR3 is CASSPLAGSSYNEQFF. The CDR3 bases are TGCGCCAGCAGCCCGTTAGCGGGGAGCTCCTACAATGAGCAGTTCTTC.

This clonotype was counted many times. The rearrangement joins TRBV2 to TRBJ2-1; TRBD1 matches 9 bases. Germline V CDR1 and CDR2: SNHLY, FYNNEI. With 6 bases clipped from V and 1 base from J, the junction kept 4 bases outside the gene matches. This CDR3 has 15 residues. The CDR3 bases are TGTGCCAGCAGAGCGACAGGGGGGTCCTACAATGAGCAGTTCTTC. Translating it yields CASRATGGSYNEQFF. The entire variable domain, with the rest obtained from reference TRBV2 and TRBJ2-1, is as follows: EPEVTQTPSHQVTQMGQEVILRCVPISNHLYFYWYRQILGQKVEFLVSFYNNEISEKSEIFDDQFSVERPDGSNFTLKIRSTKLEDSAMYFCASRATGGSYNEQFFGPGTRLTVL.

This clonotype has a count of ten or more. V usage is TRBV11-2 and J usage is TRBJ2-7; TRBD2 agrees at 11 bases. With V trimmed by 0 bases and J by 0 bases, 1 base remained unmatched. Germline V gives CDR1 SGHAT, CDR2 FQNNGV. The CDR3 is 16 amino acids. Written as DNA, the CDR3 is TGTGCCAGCAGCTTAGAAGGGACTAGCGGCTCCTACGAGCAGTACTTC. Protein: CASSLEGTSGSYEQYF.

This clonotype was counted ten times or more. The V call is TRBV19, the J call TRBJ2-7; 13 bases are shared with TRBD2. The CDR3 spans 15 residues. Trimming at V came to 8 bases and at J to 6 bases, leaving 10 bases not matched to a gene. The V gene's germline CDR1 is LNHDA and CDR2 SQIVND (reference sequence). For the CDR3, the DNA is TGTGCCAGTGCCCCCGGACTAGCGGGAGCAGGCGAGCAGTACTTC. Its protein is CASAPGLAGAGEQYF. Using reference TRBV19 and TRBJ2-7 for the parts outside the CDR3, the full variable domain is DGGITQSPKYLFRKEGQNVTLSCEQNLNHDAMYWYRQDPGQGLRLIYYSQIVNDFQKGDIAEGYSVSREKKESFPLTVTSAQKNPTAFYLCASAPGLAGAGEQYFGPGTRLTVT.

This clonotype was detected many times. The CDR3 reads CASSISNQPQHF. CDR3 bases: TGTGCCAGCAGTATTAGCAATCAGCCCCAGCATTTT. V gene TRBV2 combines with J gene TRBJ1-5; D gene uncertain. The CDR3 runs 12 residues. V shed 5 bases and J shed 0 bases, with 2 bases lying between them. From germline, CDR1 is SNHLY and CDR2 FYNNEI.

This clonotype has ten or more counts. The chain couples TRBV6-2 or TRBV6-3 to TRBJ2-1; no firm D call. This CDR3 comprises 16 residues. The ends were cut back, 4 bases at V and 7 bases at J, with 20 bases in the middle. CDR1 is MNHEY, CDR2 SVGEGT, per germline. DNA of the CDR3: TGTGCCAGCAGTTCCTCTTCCTCCCCTCCTTGGAATGAGCAGTTCTTC. Translating it yields CASSSSSSPPWNEQFF.

In its sample, this clonotype was seen many times. V and J are TRBV12-3 or TRBV12-4 and TRBJ2-6, with no clear D. The ends were cut back, 3 bases at V and 3 bases at J, with 9 bases in the middle. The CDR3 spans 15 residues. CDR3: CASSFGSGGANVLTF. In DNA, the CDR3 is TGTGCCAGCAGTTTCGGGTCAGGTGGGGCCAACGTCCTGACTTTC.

This clonotype has just a few counts. The gene calls are TRBV20-1 and TRBJ2-7; D unresolved. CDR3 size: 12 residues. Trimming left V 2 bases short and J 4 bases short, with 9 bases between. CDR1 is DFQATT, CDR2 SNEGSKA, per germline (reference sequence). CDR3 DNA sequence: TGCAGTGCTAGAACACCCTCGTACGAGCAGTACTTC. It codes for CSARTPSYEQYF.